This T cell receptor beta chain was observed in a study of blood T cells in healthy people across ages. Study as a whole: Capture by template switching was about one barcoded beta molecule per two T cells.

Study-level results: Per million T cells, the diversity of TCR beta decreased roughly linearly as age advanced.

As concerns this clonotype: The antigen remains undetermined.

Primed by a sample-barcoded 5' primer and a J-beta primer mix, a second PCR proceeded for 7 to 11 cycles. Using its own MiXCR run on the 5' RACE reads, TCRdb lists one record per CDR3 protein. The data hold more than 500,000 distinct CDR3 sequences, with about a quarter observed a single time. V dropped 1 base and J dropped 4; count of bases not matched to a gene: 10. This CDR3 has 16 residues. Germline V gives CDR1 SGHRS, CDR2 YFSETQ. The same specimen was also included in a second study, on T cells of mothers and their children. From that paper: During the second PCR, the M1S primer introduced sample barcodes along with 2-4 random nucleotides.

V and J are TRBV5-1 and TRBJ2-5; TRBD2 matches 7 bases. The sequence derives from a boy younger than 10 in good health. The material sequenced was blood. The CDR3 reads CASSLKPGRAVETQYF. In DNA form, the CDR3 reads TGCGCCAGCAGCTTGAAGCCAGGGAGGGCAGTAGAGACCCAGTACTTC.